The T cell receptor beta chain under discussion was sequenced for a study of blood T cell repertoires in COVID-19. Measured with immunoSEQ multiplex PCR; TCRdb has only the in-frame clones, and not every one. The sample has 150,000 to 200,000 clones, approximately 86% seen once. Looked up from germline, CDR1 is LGHNA and CDR2 is YSLEER. J lost 7 bases, V lost 5 bases, and 8 bases had no gene match. The CDR3 has 14 amino acids. V and J are TRBV4-3 and TRBJ1-2, with 9 bases lining up with TRBD1. Material for sequencing was PBMCs or T cells enriched from blood (not recorded which). The origin of this receptor is a woman aged 25 to 39 who had recovered from COVID-19. CDR3 DNA sequence: TGCGCCAGCAGCTCCGGGACAGGGTACGGTGGCTACACCTTC. Translated, it gives CASSSGTGYGGYTF.